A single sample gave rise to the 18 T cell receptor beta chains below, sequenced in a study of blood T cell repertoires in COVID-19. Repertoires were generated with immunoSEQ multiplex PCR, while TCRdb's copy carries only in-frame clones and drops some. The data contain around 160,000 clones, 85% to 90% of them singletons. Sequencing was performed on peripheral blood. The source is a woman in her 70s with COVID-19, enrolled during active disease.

The DNA for the CDR3 is TGTGCCAGCAGCCGAGAGGGGGCCAGGTCTGGAAACACCATATATTTT. This gives the protein CASSREGARSGNTIYF. V and J are TRBV11-2 and TRBJ1-3; 7 bases fit TRBD1. V shed 5 bases, J shed 1 base, and the junction held 8 bases outside the gene matches. This CDR3 is built from 16 residues. CDR1 is SGHAT, CDR2 FQNNGV, per germline.

The CDR3 bases are TGCGCCAGCAGCTTGTTGTACAGGGCGAACACTGAAGCTTTCTTT. It codes for CASSLLYRANTEAFF. The V call is TRBV5-1, the J call TRBJ1-1; the D gene is possibly TRBD1 (6 bases). The germline V gene encodes CDR1 SGHRS and CDR2 YFSETQ. V lost 1 base, J lost 1 base, and 11 bases lay in between. The CDR3 consists of 15 residues.

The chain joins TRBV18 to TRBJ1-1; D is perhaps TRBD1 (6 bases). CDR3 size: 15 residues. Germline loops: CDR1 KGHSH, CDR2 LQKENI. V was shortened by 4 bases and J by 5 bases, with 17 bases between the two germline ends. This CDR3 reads CASSQLQGSGTEAFF. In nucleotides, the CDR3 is TGTGCCAGCTCACAACTCCAGGGGTCTGGGACTGAAGCTTTCTTT.

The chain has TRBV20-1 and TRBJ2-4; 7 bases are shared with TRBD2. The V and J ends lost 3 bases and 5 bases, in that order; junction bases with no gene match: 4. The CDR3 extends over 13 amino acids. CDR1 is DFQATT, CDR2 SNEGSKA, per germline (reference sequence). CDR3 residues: CSASGLAENIQYF. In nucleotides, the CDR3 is TGCAGTGCTAGTGGTCTAGCGGAAAACATTCAGTACTTC.

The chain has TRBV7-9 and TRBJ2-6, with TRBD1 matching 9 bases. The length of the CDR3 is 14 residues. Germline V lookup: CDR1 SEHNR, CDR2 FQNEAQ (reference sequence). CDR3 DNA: TGTGCGACAGGGGGGAGGTCTGGGGCCAACGTCCTGACTTTC. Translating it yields CATGGRSGANVLTF.

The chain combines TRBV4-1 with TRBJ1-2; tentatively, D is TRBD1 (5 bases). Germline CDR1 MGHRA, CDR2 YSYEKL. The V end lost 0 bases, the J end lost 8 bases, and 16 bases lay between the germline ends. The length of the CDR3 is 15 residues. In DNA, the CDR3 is TGCGCCAGCAGCCAAGATCAGGGTTTGTCGAGCGGCTACACCTTC. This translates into CASSQDQGLSSGYTF.

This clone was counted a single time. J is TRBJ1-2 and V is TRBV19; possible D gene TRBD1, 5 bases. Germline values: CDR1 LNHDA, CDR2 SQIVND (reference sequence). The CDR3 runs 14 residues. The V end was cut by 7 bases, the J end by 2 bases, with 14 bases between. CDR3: CASTDSLANYGYTF. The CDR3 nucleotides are TGTGCCAGTACAGACAGCCTGGCAAACTATGGCTACACCTTC.

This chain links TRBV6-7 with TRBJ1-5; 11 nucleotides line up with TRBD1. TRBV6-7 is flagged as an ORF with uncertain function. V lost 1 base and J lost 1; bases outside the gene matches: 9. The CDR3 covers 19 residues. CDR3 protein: CASSYCPGQGEVSNQPQHF. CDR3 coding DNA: TGTGCCAGCAGTTACTGTCCGGGACAGGGGGAGGTAAGCAATCAGCCCCAGCATTTT.

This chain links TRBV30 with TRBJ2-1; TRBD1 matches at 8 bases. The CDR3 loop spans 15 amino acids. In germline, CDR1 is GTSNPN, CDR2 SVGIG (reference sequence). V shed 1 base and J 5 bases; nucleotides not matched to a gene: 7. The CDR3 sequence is CAWSADRGNNNEQFF. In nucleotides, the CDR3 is TGTGCCTGGAGTGCCGACAGGGGAAACAACAATGAGCAGTTCTTC. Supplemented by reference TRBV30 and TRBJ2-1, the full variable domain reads SQTIHQWPATLVQPVGSPLSLECTVEGTSNPNLYWYRQAAGRGLQLLFYSVGIGQISSEVPQNLSASRPQDRQFILSSKKLLLSDSGFYLCAWSADRGNNNEQFFGPGTRLTVL.

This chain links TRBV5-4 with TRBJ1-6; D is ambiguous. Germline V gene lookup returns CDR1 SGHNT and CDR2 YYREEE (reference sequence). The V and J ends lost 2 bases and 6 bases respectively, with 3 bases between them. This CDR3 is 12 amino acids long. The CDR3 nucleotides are TGTGCCAGCAGCTTCGGTAATTCACCCCTCCACTTT. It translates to CASSFGNSPLHF.

CDR3 nucleotide sequence: TGTGCCAGCAGCTTGACAGGGATGAACACTGAAGCTTTCTTT. Its translation: CASSLTGMNTEAFF. V is TRBV7-2 and J is TRBJ1-1; TRBD1 matches 7 bases. The CDR3 covers 14 residues. Germline CDR1 is SGHTA and CDR2 is FQGNSA. V was pared by 3 bases and J by 0 bases, with 1 base of the junction left unmatched. Full variable domain (remainder filled in from reference TRBV7-2 and TRBJ1-1): GAGVSQSPSNKVTEKGKDVELRCDPISGHTALYWYRQSLGQGLEFLIYFQGNSAPDKSGLPSDRFSAERTGGSVSTLTIQRTQQEDSAVYLCASSLTGMNTEAFFGQGTRLTVV.

This CDR3 is CATSDTGGSNQPQHF. Written as DNA, the CDR3 is TGTGCCACCAGTGACACAGGGGGAAGCAATCAGCCCCAGCATTTT. The chain employs TRBV24-1 and TRBJ1-5; the match to TRBD1 covers 8 bases. From germline, CDR1 is KGHDR and CDR2 SFDVKD. The CDR3 spans 15 residues. Unmatched junction bases numbered 2, after V lost 4 bases and J lost 1 base.

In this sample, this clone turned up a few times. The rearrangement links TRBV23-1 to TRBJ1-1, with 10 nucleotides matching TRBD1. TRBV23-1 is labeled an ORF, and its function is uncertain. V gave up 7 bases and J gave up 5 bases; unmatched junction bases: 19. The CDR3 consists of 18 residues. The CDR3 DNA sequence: TGCGCCAGCACCTCCGACAGGGGGCCTTCTAGATTGGGTACTGAAGCTTTCTTT. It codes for CASTSDRGPSRLGTEAFF.

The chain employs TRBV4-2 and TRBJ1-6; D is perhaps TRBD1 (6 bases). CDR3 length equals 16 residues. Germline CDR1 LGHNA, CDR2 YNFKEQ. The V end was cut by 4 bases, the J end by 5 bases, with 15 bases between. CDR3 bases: TGTGCCAGCAGCCCTACGTTGGGGGCAAATAATTCACCCCTCCACTTT. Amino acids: CASSPTLGANNSPLHF.

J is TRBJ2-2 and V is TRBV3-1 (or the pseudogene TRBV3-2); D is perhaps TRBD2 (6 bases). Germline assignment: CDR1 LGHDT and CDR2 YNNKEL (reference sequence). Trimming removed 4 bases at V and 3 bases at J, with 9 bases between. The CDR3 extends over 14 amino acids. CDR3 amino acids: CASSPRGYTGELFF. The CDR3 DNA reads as TGTGCCAGCAGCCCCCGGGGGTACACCGGGGAGCTGTTTTTT.

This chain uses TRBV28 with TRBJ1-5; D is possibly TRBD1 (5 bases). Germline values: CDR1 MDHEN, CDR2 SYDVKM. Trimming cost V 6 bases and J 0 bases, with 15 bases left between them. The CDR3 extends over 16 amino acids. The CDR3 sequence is CASSLLGGYSNQPQHF. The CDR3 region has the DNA TGTGCCAGCAGCCTCCTCGGGGGTTATAGCAATCAGCCCCAGCATTTT.

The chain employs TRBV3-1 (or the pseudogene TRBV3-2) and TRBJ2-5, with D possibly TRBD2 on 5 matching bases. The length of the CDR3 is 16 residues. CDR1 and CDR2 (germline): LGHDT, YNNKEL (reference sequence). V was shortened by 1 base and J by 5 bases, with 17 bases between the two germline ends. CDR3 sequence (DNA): TGTGCCAGCAGCCAAGGTACTAGTGAGGTCAGTGAGACCCAGTACTTC. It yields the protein CASSQGTSEVSETQYF.

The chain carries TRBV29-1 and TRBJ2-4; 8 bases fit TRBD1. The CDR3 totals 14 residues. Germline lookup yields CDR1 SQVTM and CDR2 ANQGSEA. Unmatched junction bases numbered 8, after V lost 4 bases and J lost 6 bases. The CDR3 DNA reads TGCAGCGTTGGTGACAGGGGTGGTGGAAACATTCAGTACTTC. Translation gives CSVGDRGGGNIQYF.